This T cell receptor (beta chain) was captured in a study of blood T cell repertoires in COVID-19 (dated by TCRdb to 2018 to 2021). General notes on the study: Samples covering the acute and convalescent phases of COVID-19 were provided by collaborators in the United States, Italy and Spain. Where available, HLA class I and class II types were obtained from metadata supplied by the sample provider rather than from assay-based typing. A de-identified subject ID, COVID-19 status, age in years and sex were almost always included in the sample metadata. Samples came from the ongoing ImmuneRACE study (first 160 participants) plus 1,254 subjects from 6 global collaborators. The prospective study material was composed of cDNA or gDNA derived from T cells, B-cell-depleted T cells, or PBMCs. Deeply sampled blood TCRbeta repertoires from subjects exposed to, actively infected with, or recovered from COVID-19 were included in the dataset. The repertoires were released in a freely available public database meant as a resource for research on the immune response to SARS-CoV-2. Beyond this particular receptor, the publication reports: How much clinical and demographic metadata was included differed by source and by participant, and the metadata was provided uncurated.

Collaborating institutions collected whole blood in K2EDTA tubes following their own protocols. For TCRbeta analysis, collaborators shipped samples in one of three forms: frozen whole blood, isolated PBMCs, or DNA extracted from either of those sample types. Trimming takes 2 bases off V and 5 bases off J; junction bases not matched to a gene: 8. The CDR3 contains 15 residues, cysteine and phenylalanine counted. Just the 45-base CDR3 DNA is kept, in frame starting at base 1. From the germline V gene, CDR1 is SQVTM and CDR2 is ANQGSEA. TCRbeta CDR3 regions were amplified from genomic DNA by means of the immunoSEQ Assay, a bias-controlled multiplex PCR. On the study's bioinformatics: Within the assay, amplification of reference gene primers was used to estimate how many nucleated cells each sample contained. To quantify the absolute abundance of each unique TCRbeta CDR3 rearrangement, sequence reads were collapsed and filtered. For each sample, productive Simpson clonality was calculated as the square root of Simpson's diversity index over productive rearrangements. In TCRdb, the immuneACCESS table is reduced to in-frame sequences with V and J assigned. These tables do not hold every clone; where another copy was compared, an unresolved V gene accounts for under half, and the others remain unexplained. That table supplies the V and J calls and clone size; D and trimming were determined from the DNA. This sample holds about 400,000 clones; 80% to 90% were observed only once. Together, the top ten hold 1.4% of the sample.

The table lists this clone with a count of one. Its antigen remains undetermined. Base qualities are missing; no much larger clone stands one base away. Sequenced input: peripheral blood. This sequence originates from a woman in her 30s with active or convalescent COVID-19. The rearranged chain carries TRBV29-1 and TRBJ1-2; TRBD1 lines up with 10 middle nucleotides. The CDR3 here reads CSVERQGAIWYGYTF. The sequenced DNA is TGCAGCGTTGAAAGACAGGGGGCGATTTGGTATGGCTACACCTTC.